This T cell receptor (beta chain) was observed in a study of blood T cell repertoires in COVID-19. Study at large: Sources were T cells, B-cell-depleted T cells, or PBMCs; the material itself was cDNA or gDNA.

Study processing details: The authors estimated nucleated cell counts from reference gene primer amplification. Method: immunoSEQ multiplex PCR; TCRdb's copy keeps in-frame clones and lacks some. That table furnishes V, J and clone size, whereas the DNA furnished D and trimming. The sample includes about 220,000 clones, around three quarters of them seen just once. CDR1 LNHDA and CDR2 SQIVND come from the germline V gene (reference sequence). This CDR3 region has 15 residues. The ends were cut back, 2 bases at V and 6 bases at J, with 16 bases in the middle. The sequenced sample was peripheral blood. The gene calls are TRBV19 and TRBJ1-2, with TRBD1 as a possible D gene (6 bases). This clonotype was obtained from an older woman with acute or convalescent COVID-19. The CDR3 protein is CASSIKSSTGNGYTF. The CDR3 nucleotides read TGTGCCAGTAGTATAAAATCATCGACAGGTAATGGCTACACCTTC.